This T cell receptor beta chain was recovered during a study of blood T cell repertoires in COVID-19. CDR3 length: 16 amino acids. Unmatched junction bases numbered 8, after V lost 5 bases and J lost 3 bases. The germline V gene has CDR1 MDHEN and CDR2 SYDVKM. Clones were read by immunoSEQ multiplex PCR, and TCRdb kept only the in-frame ones, dropping some. The sample has approximately 100,000 clones; around 83% are singletons. The chain combines TRBV28 with TRBJ2-4; 9 nucleotides align to TRBD1. The clonotype was recovered from a woman at least 80 years old with active or convalescent COVID-19. The sequenced sample consisted of peripheral blood. The CDR3 region has the DNA TGTGCCAGCAGTCACCAAATGGGACAGGGCAAAAACATTCAGTACTTC. It specifies CASSHQMGQGKNIQYF.